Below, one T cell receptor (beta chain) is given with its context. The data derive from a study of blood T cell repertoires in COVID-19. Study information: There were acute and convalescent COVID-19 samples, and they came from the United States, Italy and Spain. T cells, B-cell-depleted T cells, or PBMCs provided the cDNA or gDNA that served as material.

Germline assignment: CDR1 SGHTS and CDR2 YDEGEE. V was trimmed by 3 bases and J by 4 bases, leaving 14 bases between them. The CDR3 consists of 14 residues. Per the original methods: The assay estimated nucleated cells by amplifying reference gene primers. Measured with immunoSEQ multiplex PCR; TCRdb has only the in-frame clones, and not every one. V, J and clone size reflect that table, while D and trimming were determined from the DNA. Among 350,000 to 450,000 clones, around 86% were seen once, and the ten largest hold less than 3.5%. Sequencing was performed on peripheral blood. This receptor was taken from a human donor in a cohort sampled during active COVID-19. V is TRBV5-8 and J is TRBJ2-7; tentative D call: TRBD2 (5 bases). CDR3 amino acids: CASSSRLARYEQYF. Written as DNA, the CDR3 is TGTGCCAGCAGCTCCCGGCTAGCACGTTACGAGCAGTACTTC.